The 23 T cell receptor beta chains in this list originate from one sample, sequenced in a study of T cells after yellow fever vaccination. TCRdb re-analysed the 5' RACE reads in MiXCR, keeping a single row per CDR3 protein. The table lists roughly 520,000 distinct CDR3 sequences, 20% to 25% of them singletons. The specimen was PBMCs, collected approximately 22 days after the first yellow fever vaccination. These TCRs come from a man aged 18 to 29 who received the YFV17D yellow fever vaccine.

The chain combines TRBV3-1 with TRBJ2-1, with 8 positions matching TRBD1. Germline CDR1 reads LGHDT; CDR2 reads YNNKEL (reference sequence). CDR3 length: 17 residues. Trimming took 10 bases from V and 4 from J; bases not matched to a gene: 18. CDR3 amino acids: CATCQELRTGRYNEQFF. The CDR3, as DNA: TGTGCCACCTGCCAAGAACTTCGGACAGGGAGGTACAATGAGCAGTTCTTC.

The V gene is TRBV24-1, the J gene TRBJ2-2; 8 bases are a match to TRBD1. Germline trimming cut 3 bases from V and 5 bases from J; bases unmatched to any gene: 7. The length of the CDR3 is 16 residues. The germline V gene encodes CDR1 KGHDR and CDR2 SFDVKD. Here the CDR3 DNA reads TGTGCCACCAGTGATCTGAGGACAGGGAGGACCGGGGAGCTGTTTTTT. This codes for CATSDLRTGRTGELFF.

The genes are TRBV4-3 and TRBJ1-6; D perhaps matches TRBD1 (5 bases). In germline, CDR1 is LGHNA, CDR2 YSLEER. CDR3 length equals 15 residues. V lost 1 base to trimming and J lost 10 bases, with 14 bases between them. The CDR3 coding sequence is TGCGCCAGCAGCCAAGTACTGGGGGGGGTCTCACCCCTCCACTTT. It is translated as CASSQVLGGVSPLHF.

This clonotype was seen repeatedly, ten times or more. The chain's CDR3 is CAKGQGERRTGELFF. The CDR3 nucleotides are TGTGCCAAGGGACAGGGGGAGCGCCGAACCGGGGAGCTGTTTTTT. The V gene is TRBV21-1, the J gene TRBJ2-2; no DNA check was done on the table's D call, TRBD1. TRBV21-1 is described as a pseudogene. The CDR3 extends over 15 amino acids.

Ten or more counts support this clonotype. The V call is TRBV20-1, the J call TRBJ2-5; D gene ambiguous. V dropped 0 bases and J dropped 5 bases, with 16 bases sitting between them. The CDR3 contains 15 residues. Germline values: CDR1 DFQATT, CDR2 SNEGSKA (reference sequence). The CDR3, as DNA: TGCAGTGCTAGAGATCGCACTTCTTTCGAGGAGACCCAGTACTTC. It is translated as CSARDRTSFEETQYF.

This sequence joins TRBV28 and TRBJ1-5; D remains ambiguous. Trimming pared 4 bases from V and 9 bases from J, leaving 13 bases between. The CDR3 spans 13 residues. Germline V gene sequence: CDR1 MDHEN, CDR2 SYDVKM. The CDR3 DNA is TGTGCCAGCAGTTCCGGACCAGAAGCGCCCCAGCATTTT. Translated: CASSSGPEAPQHF.

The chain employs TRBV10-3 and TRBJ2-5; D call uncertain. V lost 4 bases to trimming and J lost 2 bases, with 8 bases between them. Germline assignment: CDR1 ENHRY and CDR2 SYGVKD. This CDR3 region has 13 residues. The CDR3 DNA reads TGTGCCATCAGTGGCACTGGACAAGAGACCCAGTACTTC. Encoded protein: CAISGTGQETQYF.

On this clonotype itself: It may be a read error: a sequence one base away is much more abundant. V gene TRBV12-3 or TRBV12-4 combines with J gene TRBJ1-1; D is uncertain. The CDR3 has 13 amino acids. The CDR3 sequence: CDSSRRENTEAFF. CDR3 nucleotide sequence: TGTGACAGCAGTAGACGAGAGAACACTGAAGCTTTCTTT.

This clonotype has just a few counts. CDR3 bases: TGTGCCAGCAGTACCGGGGTGTTGAGTGAAAAACTGTTTTTT. It yields the protein CASSTGVLSEKLFF. V and J are TRBV6-1 and TRBJ1-4; no reliable D call. The CDR3 contains 14 residues. The germline V gene encodes CDR1 MNHNS and CDR2 SASEGT. The V and J ends lost 5 bases and 7 bases respectively, with 14 bases between them.

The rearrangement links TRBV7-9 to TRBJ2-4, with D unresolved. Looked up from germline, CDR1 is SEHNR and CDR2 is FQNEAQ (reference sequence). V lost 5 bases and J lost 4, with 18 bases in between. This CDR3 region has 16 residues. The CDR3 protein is CASSPLTTSPKNIQYF. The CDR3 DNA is TGTGCCAGCAGCCCTCTCACGACTTCCCCTAAAAACATTCAGTACTTC.

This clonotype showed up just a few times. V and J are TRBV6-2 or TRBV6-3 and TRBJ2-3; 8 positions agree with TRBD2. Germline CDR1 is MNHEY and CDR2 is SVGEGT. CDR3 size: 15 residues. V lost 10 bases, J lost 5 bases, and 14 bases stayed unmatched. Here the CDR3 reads CATVGGGRSVDTQYF. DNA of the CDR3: TGTGCCACCGTCGGGGGGGGGCGGTCAGTAGATACGCAGTATTTT.

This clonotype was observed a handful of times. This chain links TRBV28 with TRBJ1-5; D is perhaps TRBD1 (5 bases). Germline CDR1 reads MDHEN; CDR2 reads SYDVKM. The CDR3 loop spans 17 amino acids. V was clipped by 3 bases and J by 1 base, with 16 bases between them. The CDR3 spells CASSFLPGSFSNQPQHF. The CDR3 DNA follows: TGTGCCAGCAGTTTTTTGCCAGGGAGCTTCAGCAATCAGCCCCAGCATTTT.

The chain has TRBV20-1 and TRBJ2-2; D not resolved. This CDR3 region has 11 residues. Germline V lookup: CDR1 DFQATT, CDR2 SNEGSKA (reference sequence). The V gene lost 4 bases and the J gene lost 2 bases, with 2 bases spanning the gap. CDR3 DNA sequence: TGCAGTGCTACCAACACCGGGGAGCTGTTTTTT. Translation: CSATNTGELFF.

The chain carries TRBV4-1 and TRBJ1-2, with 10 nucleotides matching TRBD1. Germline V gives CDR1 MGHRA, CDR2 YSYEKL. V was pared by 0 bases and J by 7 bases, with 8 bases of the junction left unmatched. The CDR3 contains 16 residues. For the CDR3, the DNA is TGCGCCAGCAGCCAAGATCCGATTGGGACAGGGGCTGGCTACACCTTC. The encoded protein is CASSQDPIGTGAGYTF.

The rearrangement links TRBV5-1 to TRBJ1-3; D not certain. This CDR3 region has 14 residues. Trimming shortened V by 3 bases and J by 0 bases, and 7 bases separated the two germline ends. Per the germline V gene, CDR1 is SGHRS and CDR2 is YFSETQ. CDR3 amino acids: CASSWAGSGNTIYF. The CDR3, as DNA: TGCGCCAGCAGCTGGGCAGGCTCTGGAAACACCATATATTTT.

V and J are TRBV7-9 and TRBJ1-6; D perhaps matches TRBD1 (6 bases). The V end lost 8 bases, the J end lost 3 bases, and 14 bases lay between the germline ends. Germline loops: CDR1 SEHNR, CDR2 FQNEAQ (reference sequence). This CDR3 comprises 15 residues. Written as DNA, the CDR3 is TGTGCCAGCGGCGAACAGGACAGCTATAATTCACCCCTCCACTTT. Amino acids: CASGEQDSYNSPLHF.

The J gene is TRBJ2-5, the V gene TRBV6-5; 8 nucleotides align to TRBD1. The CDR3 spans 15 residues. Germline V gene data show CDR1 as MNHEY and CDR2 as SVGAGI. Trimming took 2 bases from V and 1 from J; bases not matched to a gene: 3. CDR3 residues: CASSYPGTGQETQYF. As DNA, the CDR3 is TGTGCCAGCAGTTACCCCGGGACAGGCCAAGAGACCCAGTACTTC.

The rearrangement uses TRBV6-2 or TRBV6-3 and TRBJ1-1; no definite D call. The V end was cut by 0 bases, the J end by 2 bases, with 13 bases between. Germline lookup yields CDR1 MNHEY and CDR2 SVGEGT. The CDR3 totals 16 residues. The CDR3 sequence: CASSYSAPASNTEAFF. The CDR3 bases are TGTGCCAGCAGTTACTCGGCGCCAGCTAGCAACACTGAAGCTTTCTTT.

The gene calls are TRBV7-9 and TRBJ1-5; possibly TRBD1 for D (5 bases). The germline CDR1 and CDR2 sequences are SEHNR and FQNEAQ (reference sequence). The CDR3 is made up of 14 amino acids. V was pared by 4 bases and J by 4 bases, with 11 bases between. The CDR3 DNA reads TGTGCCAGCAGCTCGGGACTGGGGAATCAGCCCCAGCATTTT. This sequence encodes CASSSGLGNQPQHF.

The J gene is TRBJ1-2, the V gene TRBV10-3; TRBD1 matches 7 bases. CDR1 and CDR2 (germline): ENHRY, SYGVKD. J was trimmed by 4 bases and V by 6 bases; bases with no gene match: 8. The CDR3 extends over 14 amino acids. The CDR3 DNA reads TGTGCCATCAGGGTAACAGGGGCCGGCTATGGCTACACCTTC. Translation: CAIRVTGAGYGYTF.

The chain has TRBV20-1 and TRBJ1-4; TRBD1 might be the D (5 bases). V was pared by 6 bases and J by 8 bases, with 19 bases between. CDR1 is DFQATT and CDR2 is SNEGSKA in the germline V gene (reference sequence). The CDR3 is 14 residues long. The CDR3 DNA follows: TGCAGTGCAGAAACACGGGGGAGGGACGAAAAACTGTTTTTT. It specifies CSAETRGRDEKLFF.

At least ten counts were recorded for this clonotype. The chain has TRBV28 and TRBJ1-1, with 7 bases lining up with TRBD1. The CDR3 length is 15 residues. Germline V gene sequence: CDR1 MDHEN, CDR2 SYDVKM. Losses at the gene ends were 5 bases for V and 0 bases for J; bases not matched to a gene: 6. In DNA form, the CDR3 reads TGTGCCAGCAGTCCCCCCGGGACAGTGAACACTGAAGCTTTCTTT. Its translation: CASSPPGTVNTEAFF.

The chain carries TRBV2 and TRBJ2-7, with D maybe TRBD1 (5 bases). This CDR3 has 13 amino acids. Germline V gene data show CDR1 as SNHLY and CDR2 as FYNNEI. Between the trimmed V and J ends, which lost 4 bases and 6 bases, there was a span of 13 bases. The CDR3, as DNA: TGTGCCAGCAGTGGGACACCCAGTCGCGAGCAGTACTTC. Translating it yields CASSGTPSREQYF.